This is a list of T cell receptor beta chains from one sample in a study of cytomegalovirus exposure and HLA in healthy donors. Clones were read by immunoSEQ multiplex PCR, and TCRdb kept only the in-frame ones, dropping some. This listing includes about 200,000 clones. Sequenced input: PBMCs. These TCRs come from a woman in her 30s in good health and CMV-seropositive. Both conserved end residues are part of each CDR3. D genes are given only for firm matches.

V gene	D gene	J gene	CDR3 DNA	CDR3 protein
TRBV18	NA	TRBJ2-2	TGTGCCAGCTCACCTACAGGTTTGGCTAACACCGGGGAGCTGTTTTTT	CASSPTGLANTGELFF
TRBV27	NA	TRBJ2-2	TGTGCCAGCAGTTCAGCAAGAGGGACAAAACAGTCCGGGGAGCTGTTTTTT	CASSSARGTKQSGELFF
TRBV6-1	NA	TRBJ1-2	TGTGCCAGCAGTGAATTATTTGGCAGCTATGGCTACACCTTC	CASSELFGSYGYTF
TRBV27	NA	TRBJ2-7	TGTGCCAGCGAATCGAACCTTCGTCCTAGAAGTCGCTACGAGCAGTACTTC	CASESNLRPRSRYEQYF
TRBV5-8	NA	TRBJ2-1	TGTGCCAGCAGCTTGCAGGGCTGGAATGCCTACAATGAGCAGTTCTTC	CASSLQGWNAYNEQFF
TRBV7-8	TRBD1	TRBJ2-7	TGTGCCAGCAGCTTAGAGGCCTGGGACAGGGGTTACGAGCAGTACTTC	CASSLEAWDRGYEQYF
TRBV7-2	TRBD2	TRBJ2-1	TGTGCCAGCAGCTTAGATGGGACTAGCGGTTACAATGAGCAGTTCTTC	CASSLDGTSGYNEQFF
TRBV30	TRBD2	TRBJ2-1	TGTGCCTGGAGTAACAAAGGACTAGCGGGAGGAAAGACGTTCTTC	CAWSNKGLAGGKTFF
TRBV6-5	NA	TRBJ1-1	TGTGCCAGCAGTTACGGCCAAAGGGGAAACACTGAAGCTTTCTTT	CASSYGQRGNTEAFF
TRBV5-1	NA	TRBJ1-1	TGCGCCAGCAGCTTGGCGGAGGGGCCATTAGGTGAAGCTTTCTTT	CASSLAEGPLGEAFF
TRBV9	TRBD1	TRBJ1-1	TGTGCCAGCAGCCCCACTTACAGGGGCGGTGCTTTCTTT	CASSPTYRGGAFF
TRBV11-3	NA	TRBJ1-1	TGTGCCAGCAGCTGGACGACAGGCACTGAAGCTTTCTTT	CASSWTTGTEAFF
TRBV2	TRBD1	TRBJ2-5	TGTGCCAGTCACAGGGGGTACCAAGAGACCCAGTACTTC	CASHRGYQETQYF
TRBV5-8	NA	TRBJ2-1	TGTGCCAGCAGCTTCATCGTCATGCTAGCCAATGAGCAGTTCTTC	CASSFIVMLANEQFF